This is a list of T cell receptor beta chains from one sample in a study of blood T cell repertoires in COVID-19. Libraries were prepared by immunoSEQ multiplex PCR; TCRdb keeps only in-frame clonotypes and omits some of them. This table holds 95,000 to 150,000 clones, 82% found once. Sequenced: peripheral blood. The origin of the receptors is a woman between 65 and 79 years old with acute or convalescent COVID-19. Both conserved end residues are part of each CDR3. Each record gives: D gene, clone size, V gene, J gene, CDR3 DNA, CDR3 protein. The D gene is left open where the match is weak. Clone size is stated in some rows and not others, as once, few, many or a class when expanded.

D: NA; size: NA; V: TRBV11-2; J: TRBJ2-2; DNA: TGTGCCAGCAGCTTAGCAGGGTTCGATGCCGGGGAGCTGTTTTTT; CDR3: CASSLAGFDAGELFF
D: NA; size: NA; V: TRBV15; J: TRBJ1-5; DNA: TGTGCCACCAGCATCCGTAATCAGCCCCAGCATTTT; CDR3: CATSIRNQPQHF
D: TRBD2; size: NA; V: TRBV5-1; J: TRBJ2-5; DNA: TGCGCCAGCAGCTTGTACGGGGGGGGCCGCCAAGAGACCCAGTACTTC; CDR3: CASSLYGGGRQETQYF
D: TRBD2; size: NA; V: TRBV19; J: TRBJ2-1; DNA: TGTGCCAGTAGTATAGATACGGGGGGCAATGAGCAGTTCTTC; CDR3: CASSIDTGGNEQFF
D: NA; size: NA; V: TRBV2; J: TRBJ2-3; DNA: TGTGCCAGCACCCCAGGACCGTCGGGGACAGATACGCAGTATTTT; CDR3: CASTPGPSGTDTQYF
D: NA; size: NA; V: TRBV5-1; J: TRBJ1-4; DNA: TGCGCCAGCAGCTTGGACAGTCCCTTTAATGAAAAACTGTTTTTT; CDR3: CASSLDSPFNEKLFF
D: NA; size: NA; V: TRBV11-2; J: TRBJ1-6; DNA: TGTGCCAGCAGCTTCTCGTCAGGGGACTCACCCCTCCACTTT; CDR3: CASSFSSGDSPLHF
D: NA; size: once; V: TRBV4-3; J: TRBJ1-2; DNA: TGCGCCAGCAGCCAAGACGCCAGGGGAGACTATGGCTACACCTTC; CDR3: CASSQDARGDYGYTF
D: NA; size: once; V: TRBV12-3/TRBV12-4; J: TRBJ1-3; DNA: TGTGCCAGCAGTTACTCTCAATACACCATATATTTT; CDR3: CASSYSQYTIYF
D: NA; size: once; V: TRBV18; J: TRBJ1-5; DNA: TGTGCCAGCTCACCAGGCCCAGAAAATAGCAATCAGCCCCAGCATTTT; CDR3: CASSPGPENSNQPQHF
D: TRBD2; size: NA; V: TRBV5-4; J: TRBJ2-7; DNA: TGTGCCAGCAGCAGGACTAGCGGTTCCTACGAGCAGTACTTC; CDR3: CASSRTSGSYEQYF
D: NA; size: NA; V: TRBV19; J: TRBJ2-3; DNA: TGTGCCAGTAGTCTCTACCCGGGGCGGGGAGATACGCAGTATTTT; CDR3: CASSLYPGRGDTQYF